This T cell receptor beta chain came from a study of beta chain features in type 1 diabetes. Study-level points and caveats: Moderately but significantly shorter TCRB CDR3s were found in Type 1 diabetes patients in all four CD4+ subsets.

Expressed TCRB transcripts got sequenced, as all isolated RNA was reverse transcribed. Here immunoSEQ multiplex PCR was the method, and the copy in TCRdb shows in-frame clones only, minus some. Here the sample spans more than 550,000 clones, about 14% being singletons. As concerns this clone: Its antigen is not identified.

Trimming shortened V by 5 bases and J by 2 bases, and 18 bases separated the two germline ends. Per germline, CDR1 SGHTA and CDR2 FQGTGA. The CDR3 extends over 16 amino acids. One heparinised blood draw, averaging about 100 mL, came from each donor. Sorting based on CD45RO/CCR7/CD25/CD127/CD95/CD27 separated CD4+ naive, central memory, regulatory and stem cell-like memory cells. Material: naive CD4+ T cells from blood. The chain joins TRBV7-3 to TRBJ2-5; possibly TRBD1 or TRBD2 for D (5 bases each). This receptor was taken from a man in his late teens or twenties with type 1 diabetes. This CDR3 is CASSPGAARGQETQYF. DNA of the CDR3: TGTGCCAGCAGCCCCGGGGCAGCCCGAGGGCAAGAGACCCAGTACTTC.